These 10 T cell receptor delta chains were all obtained from the same sample, sequenced in a study of γδ T cells in repeated Plasmodium falciparum infection. Gammadelta T cells were flow-sorted from PBMC into Vgamma9/Vdelta2+ and Vdelta2-negative populations for bulk analysis. TCRdb reprocessed the multiplex PCR reads using CATT. This sample carries approximately 60,000 delta-chain clones, over 1.5% of them seen once, and the ten largest clones take roughly 15%. Sequencing input: gamma-delta T cells from blood. All receptors derive from a pool of human donors (malaria-infected and uninfected, not separated).

Notes on this clone: Only one base separates this from a far larger clonotype, so it likely reflects a read error. This specimen includes other DNA sequences encoding the same CDR3. The chain combines TRDV1 with TRDJ2; D perhaps matches TRDD2 (5 bases). The J gene, left out of TCRdb, was set here by checking the DNA against germline. The CDR3 consists of 20 residues. The germline V gene has CDR1 TSWWSYY and CDR2 QGS. This chain's CDR3 is CALGELWPTLPGTLTAQLFF. The DNA of the CDR3 is TGTGCTCTTGGGGAACTTTGGCCTACTCTCCCCGGGACTTTGACAGCGCAACTCTTCTTT.

This clone was seen ten or more times. The chain uses TRDV1 and TRDJ1; TRDD3 aligns across 13 bases. Germline V gene lookup returns CDR1 TSWWSYY and CDR2 QGS. This CDR3 contains 16 residues. J lost 9 bases, V lost 5 bases, and 12 bases had no gene match. In DNA form, the CDR3 reads TGTGCTCTTGGGTCAATACCGTACTGGGGGATACGCGAACTCATCTTT. It encodes CALGSIPYWGIRELIF.

There are many counts of this clone. A far larger clone is just one base off, so this is likely a read error. This CDR3 is also generated by other DNA sequences in the sample. The chain links TRDV1 to TRDJ1; possible D gene TRDD3, 5 bases. Here the J gene was assigned by germline matching of the DNA, as TCRdb has none. Per the germline V gene, CDR1 is TSWWSYY and CDR2 is QGS. The CDR3 totals 16 residues. The CDR3 here is CALGELKGLHTDKLIF. The DNA of the CDR3 is TGTGCCCTTGGGGAACTAAAAGGGCTCCACACCGATAAACTCATCTTT.

As concerns this clone: The TCRdb protein, from a much larger clone, departs from this DNA's translation at residue 13, likely by read error; the protein shown derives from the DNA. The V call is TRDV3, the J call TRDJ1; 9 bases map to TRDD3. The J gene was not available in TCRdb and was assigned here by matching the DNA to germline segments. V shed 2 bases and J 0 bases; nucleotides not matched to a gene: 46. CDR1 and CDR2 from the germline V gene are TVYSNPD and GDNSRS (reference sequence). This CDR3 is built from 28 residues. This chain's CDR3 is CAFYPHLLQVNLRVRFWGISPNTDKLIF. CDR3 DNA: TGTGCCTTTTACCCCCACCTCCTACAAGTAAACCTCAGGGTAAGATTCTGGGGGATCTCCCCTAACACCGATAAACTCATCTTT.

This clone was seen a few times. Since a far larger clone is one base different, this is likely a read error. The sample carries other DNA sequences with the same CDR3. This sequence joins TRDV2 and TRDJ1; TRDD3 aligns across 10 bases. TCRdb offers no J gene call, so here the DNA was matched to germline to obtain one. Germline V gene data show CDR1 as GEAIGNYY and CDR2 as EKD. This CDR3 is built from 14 residues. Trimming took 3 bases from V and 8 from J; bases not matched to a gene: 8. CDR3 in amino acids: CACDELGDSSKLIF. The CDR3 bases are TGTGCCTGTGACGAACTGGGGGATTCGAGCAAACTCATCTTT.

This clone has at least ten counts. The gene calls are TRDV1 and TRDJ1; 7 nucleotides match TRDD3. The germline V gene has CDR1 TSWWSYY and CDR2 QGS. CDR3 length: 26 residues. V was pared by 3 bases and J by 0 bases, with 37 bases of the junction left unmatched. The CDR3 region has the DNA TGTGCTCTTGGGGAGCCCCAGCCCCAACCATTCCGTACAGTACTGGGGAGATTCTTTTACACCGATAAACTCATCTTT. Its translation: CALGEPQPQPFRTVLGRFFYTDKLIF.

This clone was picked up many times. A far larger clone is a single base away, which makes a read error likely. Other DNA sequences in this sample translate to the same CDR3. V is TRDV1 and J is TRDJ1; 10 positions match TRDD3. Germline assignment: CDR1 TSWWSYY and CDR2 QGS. V lost 5 bases, J lost 2 bases, and 35 bases stayed unmatched. The CDR3 is 25 amino acids. This CDR3 reads CALGTQGLSPFFWGITSGYTDKLIF. The CDR3 nucleotides read TGTGCTCTTGGGACTCAAGGCCTTTCACCTTTTTTCTGGGGGATAACATCTGGATATACCGATAAACTCATCTTT.

This clone was detected many times. Only one base separates this from a far larger clonotype, so it likely reflects a read error. Other nucleotide sequences from this sample produce the same CDR3. This chain connects TRDV1 to TRDJ1; 11 nucleotides line up with TRDD3. V gave up 4 bases and J gave up 3 bases; unmatched junction bases: 28. Looked up from germline, CDR1 is TSWWSYY and CDR2 is QGS. The length of the CDR3 is 23 residues. The DNA for the CDR3 is TGTGCTCTTGGGGTCATCCACTTTGTTCCTTACTGGGGGATAAGGGGGTACGCCGATAAACTCATCTTT. The encoded protein is CALGVIHFVPYWGIRGYADKLIF.

This clone turned up a few times. The TCRdb protein comes from a much larger clone and disagrees with this DNA's translation at residue 11, likely due to a read error; the protein given here is derived from the DNA. The J gene is TRDJ1, the V gene TRDV1, with TRDD3 as a possible D gene (5 bases). TCRdb offers no J gene call, so here the DNA was matched to germline to obtain one. Germline lookup yields CDR1 TSWWSYY and CDR2 QGS. Trimming took 4 bases from V and 5 from J, leaving 32 bases between them. The CDR3 totals 20 residues. The CDR3 spells CALGGTRLLGDTRGADKLIF. Written as DNA, the CDR3 is TGTGCTCTTGGGGGGACGCGGTTATTAGGGGACACCCGGGGAGCAGATAAACTCATCTTT.

The sample holds many counts of this clone. This likely traces to a read error, being one base from a far larger clone. Within the sample, other DNA sequences also encode this same CDR3. The V gene is TRDV2, the J gene TRDJ1; 8 bases agree with TRDD3. The CDR3 extends over 15 amino acids. Germline-derived CDR1 and CDR2 are GEAIGNYY and EKD. V gave up 7 bases and J gave up 0 bases; unmatched junction bases: 9. This chain's CDR3 is CACDVLGVYTDKLIF. The DNA for the CDR3 is TGTGCCTGCGACGTACTGGGGGTTTACACCGATAAACTCATCTTT.